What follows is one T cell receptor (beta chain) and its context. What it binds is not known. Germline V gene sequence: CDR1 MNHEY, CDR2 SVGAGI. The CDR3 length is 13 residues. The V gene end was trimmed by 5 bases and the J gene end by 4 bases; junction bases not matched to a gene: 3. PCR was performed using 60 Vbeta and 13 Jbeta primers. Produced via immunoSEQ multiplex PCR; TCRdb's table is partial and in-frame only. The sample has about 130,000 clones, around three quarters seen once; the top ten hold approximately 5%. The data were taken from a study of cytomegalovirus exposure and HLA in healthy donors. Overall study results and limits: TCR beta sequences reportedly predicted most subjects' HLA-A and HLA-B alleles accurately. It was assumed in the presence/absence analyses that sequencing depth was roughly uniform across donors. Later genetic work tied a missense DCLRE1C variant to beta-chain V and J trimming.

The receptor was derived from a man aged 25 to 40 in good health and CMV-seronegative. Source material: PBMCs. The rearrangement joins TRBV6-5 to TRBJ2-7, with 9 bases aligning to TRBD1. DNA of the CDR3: TGTGCCAGCAGTGTCGACAGGGGGTACGAGCAGTACTTC. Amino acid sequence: CASSVDRGYEQYF.